Sequencing of this T cell receptor (beta chain) was carried out in a study of T cells in Graves' hyperthyroidism and ophthalmopathy. TCR beta CDR3 regions were amplified from RNA transcripts. The HTBI primer set served for first-round RT-PCR of the TCR CDR3. TCRdb itself ran the multiplex PCR reads through MiXCR, one entry per CDR3 protein. The data show approximately 870,000 distinct CDR3 sequences, roughly 40% seen once. Trimming cost V 2 bases and J 4 bases, with 11 bases left between them. CDR3 size: 15 residues. In germline, CDR1 is MNHEY, CDR2 SVGAGI. Sequencing used blood. This receptor was taken from a man aged 18-30 years with Graves' hyperthyroidism. V is TRBV6-5 and J is TRBJ1-4, with D perhaps matching TRBD1 (5 bases). This CDR3 is CASSYLGTDNEKLFF. The CDR3 DNA follows: TGTGCCAGCAGTTACCTTGGGACGGATAATGAAAAACTGTTTTTT.